The next 14 T cell receptor beta chains were all read from a single sample in a study of T cells in Graves' hyperthyroidism and ophthalmopathy (dated by TCRdb to the late 2010s). Preparation of the library involved multiplex PCR. Instrument on record: Illumina HiSeq 2000. The TCR beta CDR3 regions were amplified from RNA transcripts. For the first round of RT-PCR on the TCR CDR3, the HTBI primer set was used together with the Qiagen OneStep RT-PCR kit. TCRdb reanalyzed the raw reads on its own, using fastp at Q25 for trimming and MiXCR for clone calling, and kept in-frame beta chains. Rows matching on CDR3 protein sequence are summarized as one entry with the most common DNA and genes. The sample table holds 490,000 or so distinct CDR3 sequences, of which around 20% were seen once. Of the sample, about 45% is held by the ten largest clones. What was sequenced was blood. These receptors originate from a man in his forties with Graves' ophthalmopathy.

In regard to this clonotype: Possible read error: a much larger clone is one base away. The genes are TRBV7-2 and TRBJ2-7; the D gene is possibly TRBD2 (5 bases). CDR1 and CDR2 from the germline V gene are SGHTA and FQGNSA. Trimming shortened V by 3 bases and J by 3 bases, and 9 bases separated the two germline ends. This CDR3 is built from 13 residues. The CDR3 loop reads CASSFHGVYEQYF. In DNA form, the CDR3 reads TGTGCCAGCAGCTTCCACGGGGTCTACGAGCAGTACTTC.

The table lists this clonotype with many counts. V and J are TRBV7-2 and TRBJ1-1; D gene unclear. Trimming removed 4 bases from V and 6 bases from J, with 9 bases in between. Germline CDR1 and CDR2: SGHTA and FQGNSA. The CDR3 has 12 amino acids. The CDR3 region has the DNA TGTGCCAGCAGCTCGTCTAGGGCTGAAGCTTTCTTT. Translation gives CASSSSRAEAFF.

This clonotype was picked up many times. The rearrangement uses TRBV7-6 and TRBJ2-7; 13 bases are a match to TRBD2. V lost 4 bases, J lost 0 bases, and 3 bases stayed unmatched. CDR3 length: 16 residues. Germline V gene sequence: CDR1 SGHVS, CDR2 FNYEAQ. The CDR3 is CASSSGLAGSSYEQYF. DNA of the CDR3: TGTGCCAGCAGCTCGGGACTAGCGGGGAGCTCCTACGAGCAGTACTTC. Looking up the rest from reference TRBV7-6 and TRBJ2-7 gives the full variable domain: GAGVSQSPRYKVTKRGQDVALRCDPISGHVSLYWYRQALGQGPEFLTYFNYEAQQDKSGLPNDRFSAERPEGSISTLTIQRTEQRDSAMYRCASSSGLAGSSYEQYFGPGTRLTVT.

The rearrangement joins TRBV20-1 to TRBJ1-5; the D gene is possibly TRBD1 (5 bases). CDR1 and CDR2 (germline): DFQATT, SNEGSKA (reference sequence). Between the trimmed V and J ends, which lost 6 bases and 8 bases, there was a span of 14 bases. The CDR3 runs to 12 residues. CDR3 in DNA: TGCAGTGCGAGGAGGGGTATGGAGCCCCAGCATTTT. This codes for CSARRGMEPQHF.

This clonotype was detected only a few times. V and J are TRBV28 and TRBJ1-2; D remains unclear. Germline V gene data show CDR1 as MDHEN and CDR2 as SYDVKM. The V end was cut by 3 bases, the J end by 7 bases, with 18 bases between. The CDR3 runs to 15 residues. CDR3 amino acids: CASSLPLPSFTGYTF. The CDR3 DNA reads TGTGCCAGCAGTTTGCCCCTGCCCAGTTTTACTGGCTACACCTTC.

In its sample, this clonotype was seen many times. The chain uses TRBV11-2 and TRBJ1-2; 11 nucleotides match TRBD1. There are 14 residues in the CDR3. Germline values: CDR1 SGHAT, CDR2 FQNNGV. J gave up 8 bases and V 4 bases, and 6 bases lay outside the gene matches. CDR3 sequence reads: CASSSDRGPRGYTF. The CDR3 coding sequence is TGTGCCAGCAGCTCGGACAGGGGGCCGCGGGGCTACACCTTC. Supplemented by reference TRBV11-2 and TRBJ1-2, the full variable domain reads EAGVAQSPRYKIIEKRQSVAFWCNPISGHATLYWYQQILGQGPKLLIQFQNNGVVDDSQLPKDRFSAERLKGVDSTLKIQPAKLEDSAVYLCASSSDRGPRGYTFGSGTRLTVV.

The chain links TRBV6-1 to TRBJ2-2; 10 bases map to TRBD2. The trim removed 2 bases at V and 6 bases at J, leaving 9 bases unmatched. Germline V gene sequence: CDR1 MNHNS, CDR2 SASEGT. This CDR3 has 17 residues. The CDR3 here is CASSELEAGGRSGELFF. The CDR3 DNA reads TGTGCCAGCAGTGAACTAGAAGCGGGGGGGCGATCCGGGGAGCTGTTTTTT.

This clonotype was seen more than once but under ten times. The V and J genes are TRBV4-3 and TRBJ2-1; 14 bases match TRBD2. With 1 base clipped from V and 9 bases from J, the junction kept 5 bases outside the gene matches. Germline loops: CDR1 LGHNA, CDR2 YSLEER. This CDR3 is 16 amino acids long. The CDR3 DNA sequence: TGCGCCAGCAGCCAAGGGGGACTAGCGGGAGCGATTGAGCAGTTCTTC. Translation: CASSQGGLAGAIEQFF.

This clonotype has just a few counts. The chain is built from TRBV29-1 and TRBJ1-2; TRBD1 aligns across 7 bases. CDR1 and CDR2 (germline): SQVTM, ANQGSEA. The CDR3 covers 13 residues. The ends lost 4 bases at V and 6 bases at J; junction bases unmatched: 8. CDR3: CSVAQLTGNGYTF. The DNA of the CDR3 is TGCAGCGTTGCCCAATTGACAGGGAATGGCTACACCTTC.

The table lists this clonotype with many counts. This rearrangement joins TRBV20-1 to TRBJ1-1; D unclear. CDR1 is DFQATT, CDR2 SNEGSKA, per germline (reference sequence). Trimming removed 6 bases at V and 2 bases at J, with 16 bases between. The CDR3 length is 14 residues. The CDR3 coding sequence is TGCAGTGCCAGCATTCGAGGCCCCAACACTGAAGCTTTCTTT. As protein: CSASIRGPNTEAFF.

This clonotype was detected a few times. The chain uses TRBV6-6 and TRBJ2-7, with 10 nucleotides matching TRBD2. In germline, CDR1 is MNHNY, CDR2 SVGAGI (reference sequence). This CDR3 contains 14 residues. V shed 5 bases, J shed 5 bases, and the junction held 6 bases outside the gene matches. DNA for the CDR3: TGTGCCAGCAGTAGGGAGCTAGCGGGAGACGAGCAGTACGTC. It yields the protein CASSRELAGDEQYV.

The V call is TRBV2, the J call TRBJ2-5, with TRBD1 identical over 7 bases. The CDR3 is made up of 16 amino acids. Per germline, CDR1 SNHLY and CDR2 FYNNEI. The V and J ends lost 10 bases and 4 bases, in that order; junction bases with no gene match: 18. The CDR3 here is CATISGKRGRGETQYF. CDR3 coding DNA: TGTGCCACCATCTCGGGGAAAAGGGGGCGCGGAGAGACCCAGTACTTC.

In its sample, this clonotype was seen many times. This sequence joins TRBV5-1 and TRBJ2-7, with 9 bases that match TRBD1. The CDR3 length is 13 residues. Germline loops: CDR1 SGHRS, CDR2 YFSETQ. Germline trimming cut 6 bases from V and 3 bases from J; bases unmatched to any gene: 4. CDR3 coding DNA: TGCGCCAGCATCGGGACAGGGAGCTACGAGCAGTACTTC. Protein product: CASIGTGSYEQYF.

This clonotype turned up a few times. This chain joins TRBV6-2 or TRBV6-3 and TRBJ1-6; 7 bases map to TRBD1. The CDR3 has 15 amino acids. Looked up from germline, CDR1 is MNHEY and CDR2 is SVGEGT. With 4 bases clipped from V and 5 bases from J, the junction kept 5 bases outside the gene matches. This chain's CDR3 is CASSSRTGNNSPLHF. CDR3 in DNA: TGTGCCAGCAGTTCCCGGACAGGAAATAATTCACCCCTCCACTTT.